Given below is one TCR beta chain in context. This record comes from a study of blood T cell repertoires in COVID-19. The CDR3 is made up of 17 amino acids. Trimming removed 0 bases from V and 7 bases from J, with 19 bases in between. Germline V CDR1 and CDR2: SGHVS, FQNEAQ. Using immunoSEQ multiplex PCR, the repertoire was profiled, and TCRdb retains in-frame clones only, with some absent. The sample includes a few hundred thousand clones, about 90% of them seen just once. Clinical history as reported by participants underpinned cohort assignment. Sequenced input: PBMCs or T cells enriched from blood (not recorded which). This chain connects TRBV7-8 to TRBJ2-4, with D possibly being TRBD1 (6 bases). The TCR sequence derives from a woman aged 25 to 39 who had recovered from COVID-19. This CDR3 is CASSLAAGGQRWNIQYF. CDR3 nucleotides: TGTGCCAGCAGCTTAGCGGCGGGTGGACAGAGATGGAACATTCAGTACTTC.